This note documents a single TCR beta chain sequence. Other DNA sequences of this sample code for an identical CDR3. These data originate in a study of blood T cell repertoires in COVID-19. Across the study: The United States, Italy and Spain supplied acute and convalescent COVID-19 samples.

Sequenced by immunoSEQ multiplex PCR; TCRdb stores in-frame clones only, minus some. The sample holds 200,000 or so clones, 80% to 90% seen once. The CDR3 has 14 residues. Germline CDR1 reads MNHEY; CDR2 reads SMNVEV (reference sequence). V was pared by 2 bases and J by 3 bases, with 0 bases of the junction left unmatched. Sequencing was done on a sample of peripheral blood. V and J are TRBV27 and TRBJ2-1; 8 bases are shared with TRBD2. The receptor comes from a woman aged 70 to 79 with active or convalescent COVID-19. The CDR3: CASSLGTSYNEQFF. The CDR3 region has the DNA TGTGCCAGCAGTTTAGGGACTAGCTACAATGAGCAGTTCTTC.